Listed below are T cell receptor beta chains from one sample, sequenced in a study of regulatory T cells in long-lasting Graves disease. In TCRdb, the multiplex PCR reads were re-called with MiXCR into one record per CDR3 protein. The table lists approximately 440,000 distinct CDR3 sequences, around 15% of them singletons. The same specimen was also included in a second study, on T cells in Graves' hyperthyroidism and ophthalmopathy.

The sequencing used peripheral blood mononuclear cells (PBMCs), collected at new diagnosis, from a patient treated with antithyroid drugs. The receptors stem from a man aged 35 to 55 with Graves disease. Both conserved end residues are part of each CDR3. D genes are given only for firm matches. Not every row has a clone size; where given, it reads once, few, many or a size class.

D: .
J: TRBJ2-5
V: TRBV11-2
size: many
CDR3: CASSSGSRGQETQYF
DNA: TGTGCCAGCAGCTCAGGGTCCCGCGGCCAAGAGACCCAGTACTTC

D: .
J: TRBJ1-3
V: TRBV28
size: few
CDR3: CASNRASSGNTIYF
DNA: TGTGCCAGCAATAGGGCTTCCTCTGGAAACACCATATATTTT

D: TRBD2
J: TRBJ2-7
V: TRBV20-1
size: many
CDR3: CSARKGTSGSYEQYF
DNA: TGCAGTGCTAGGAAAGGGACTAGCGGGAGTTACGAGCAGTACTTC

D: TRBD2
J: TRBJ2-7
V: TRBV3-1
size: many
CDR3: CASSQGREAAYEQYF
DNA: TGTGCCAGCAGCCAAGGGCGGGAGGCCGCCTACGAGCAGTACTTC

D: .
J: TRBJ2-1
V: TRBV28
size: many
CDR3: CASRTLGSRDYNEQFF
DNA: TGTGCCAGCAGGACCCTCGGTTCGAGAGATTACAATGAGCAGTTCTTC

D: .
J: TRBJ1-1
V: TRBV20-1
size: many
CDR3: CSARDLQPSTPRRHTEAFF
DNA: TGCAGTGCTAGAGATTTACAACCCTCGACCCCTCGCAGACACACTGAAGCTTTCTTT

D: .
J: TRBJ1-5
V: TRBV28
size: .
CDR3: CASSFQGTDNQPQHF
DNA: TGTGCCAGCAGCTTCCAAGGGACGGACAATCAGCCCCAGCATTTT

D: .
J: TRBJ2-3
V: TRBV18
size: .
CDR3: CASSPLVQGPTGTQYF
DNA: TGTGCCAGCTCACCGTTAGTACAGGGACCAACAGGTACGCAGTATTTT

D: .
J: TRBJ2-7
V: TRBV6-5
size: .
CDR3: CASSYSKVLSYEQYF
DNA: TGTGCCAGCAGTTATTCGAAGGTCCTCTCCTACGAGCAGTACTTC

D: TRBD2
J: TRBJ2-3
V: TRBV6-6
size: few
CDR3: CASSYERGLKREEDTQYF
DNA: TGTGCCAGCAGTTACGAAAGGGGACTAAAACGGGAGGAAGATACGCAGTATTTT

D: .
J: TRBJ2-7
V: TRBV19
size: .
CDR3: CASSFGESSYEQYF
DNA: TGTGCCAGTAGTTTCGGGGAGAGCTCCTACGAGCAGTACTTC

D: .
J: TRBJ2-2
V: TRBV5-1
size: many
CDR3: CASSPSAQNTGELFF
DNA: TGCGCCAGCAGCCCCTCGGCACAAAACACCGGGGAGCTGTTTTTT

D: .
J: TRBJ1-1
V: TRBV5-1
size: few
CDR3: CASSLGLRGEMNTEAFF
DNA: TGCGCCAGCAGCTTGGGGTTACGGGGGGAGATGAACACTGAAGCTTTCTTT

D: TRBD2
J: TRBJ2-1
V: TRBV6-1
size: few
CDR3: CASTPGTSENEQFF
DNA: TGTGCCAGCACCCCCGGGACTAGTGAGAATGAGCAGTTCTTC

D: .
J: TRBJ2-5
V: TRBV20-1
size: many
CDR3: CSADASRILVETQYF
DNA: TGCAGTGCTGACGCCAGCAGGATTCTCGTAGAGACCCAGTACTTC

D: .
J: TRBJ2-7
V: TRBV7-2
size: many
CDR3: CASSLSGTGLYEQYF
DNA: TGTGCCAGCAGCTTATCCGGGACTGGCCTGTACGAGCAGTACTTC

D: .
J: TRBJ2-3
V: TRBV30
size: many
CDR3: CAWSVSGDTQYF
DNA: TGTGCCTGGAGTGTTTCAGGGGATACGCAGTATTTT

D: .
J: TRBJ2-1
V: TRBV7-2
size: many
CDR3: CASSDGLGVVYNEQFF
DNA: TGTGCCAGCAGCGATGGGTTGGGAGTGGTCTACAATGAGCAGTTCTTC

D: .
J: TRBJ2-7
V: TRBV7-9
size: many
CDR3: CASSLVAHEQYF
DNA: TGTGCCAGCAGCTTAGTTGCGCACGAGCAGTACTTC

D: .
J: TRBJ1-2
V: TRBV19
size: .
CDR3: CASKGGPPNYGYTF
DNA: TGTGCCAGTAAAGGGGGACCGCCTAACTATGGCTACACCTTC

D: .
J: TRBJ1-1
V: TRBV11-3
size: few
CDR3: CASGTESNTEAFF
DNA: TGTGCCAGCGGCACGGAATCGAACACTGAAGCTTTCTTT

D: .
J: TRBJ2-7
V: TRBV29-1
size: .
CDR3: CSVVGGLGYEQYF
DNA: TGCAGCGTGGTTGGGGGGTTAGGCTACGAGCAGTACTTC

D: TRBD1
J: TRBJ2-1
V: TRBV5-1
size: many
CDR3: CASSLAVVRTGVNEQFF
DNA: TGCGCCAGCAGCTTGGCAGTAGTCCGGACAGGGGTTAATGAGCAGTTCTTC

D: TRBD1
J: TRBJ2-2
V: TRBV7-9
size: few
CDR3: CASKHEGATGELFF
DNA: TGTGCCAGCAAACACGAGGGGGCCACCGGGGAGCTGTTTTTT

D: .
J: TRBJ1-5
V: TRBV10-3
size: .
CDR3: CAIWGGSGNRPQHF
DNA: TGTGCCATCTGGGGCGGGTCTGGCAATCGGCCCCAGCATTTT

D: TRBD2
J: TRBJ2-7
V: TRBV15
size: many
CDR3: CATSRDQLAGVEQYF
DNA: TGTGCCACCAGCAGAGATCAACTAGCGGGAGTTGAGCAGTACTTC

D: TRBD2
J: TRBJ2-5
V: TRBV5-1
size: once
CDR3: CASSLDSLAGGETQYF
DNA: TGCGCCAGCAGCTTGGATTCCCTAGCGGGAGGAGAGACCCAGTACTTC

D: .
J: TRBJ2-1
V: TRBV7-2
size: .
CDR3: CASSLDNSGSEQFF
DNA: TGTGCCAGCAGCTTAGATAATTCGGGAAGTGAGCAGTTCTTC

D: TRBD2
J: TRBJ2-7
V: TRBV7-9
size: many
CDR3: CASSISGRSYEQYF
DNA: TGTGCCAGCAGCATTAGCGGGAGATCCTACGAGCAGTACTTC

D: .
J: TRBJ2-3
V: TRBV2
size: many
CDR3: CASSDSTERLTHTQYF
DNA: TGTGCCAGCAGTGATAGTACGGAGCGGCTCACGCATACGCAGTATTTT

D: TRBD1
J: TRBJ2-1
V: TRBV19
size: .
CDR3: CASSKRTGGAGNEQFF
DNA: TGTGCCAGTAGTAAAAGGACAGGGGGCGCCGGCAATGAGCAGTTCTTC

D: .
J: TRBJ1-4
V: TRBV9
size: .
CDR3: CASSTTIKGEKLFF
DNA: TGTGCCAGCAGCACGACCATCAAGGGTGAAAAACTGTTTTTT

D: .
J: TRBJ1-1
V: TRBV30
size: few
CDR3: CAWINSEAFF
DNA: TGTGCCTGGATCAACTCTGAAGCTTTCTTT

D: .
J: TRBJ2-3
V: TRBV11-2
size: many
CDR3: CASSFPGQQDTQYF
DNA: TGTGCCAGCAGCTTTCCCGGACAGCAAGATACGCAGTATTTT

D: TRBD2
J: TRBJ2-4
V: TRBV12-3/TRBV12-4
size: many
CDR3: CASSWSGSGSAKNIQYF
DNA: TGTGCCAGCAGTTGGAGCGGGAGTGGTTCAGCCAAAAACATTCAGTACTTC

D: .
J: TRBJ1-4
V: TRBV28
size: many
CDR3: CASSLRGAFELFF
DNA: TGTGCCAGCAGTTTGCGGGGGGCTTTCGAACTGTTTTTT

D: TRBD1
J: TRBJ2-3
V: TRBV7-9
size: .
CDR3: CASNKGAGRTDTQYF
DNA: TGTGCCAGCAACAAGGGGGCAGGGCGCACAGATACGCAGTATTTT

D: .
J: TRBJ2-1
V: TRBV27
size: many
CDR3: CASKLSGSSYNEQFF
DNA: TGTGCCAGCAAACTTTCCGGCAGCTCCTACAATGAGCAGTTCTTC

D: .
J: TRBJ1-4
V: TRBV12-3/TRBV12-4
size: few
CDR3: CASSSGTDRGKLFF
DNA: TGTGCCAGCAGTTCTGGGACGGATAGGGGAAAACTGTTTTTT

D: .
J: TRBJ1-2
V: TRBV24-1
size: .
CDR3: CATSDLKSGYGYTF
DNA: TGTGCCACCAGTGATTTGAAGTCAGGGTATGGCTACACCTTC

D: TRBD2
J: TRBJ2-7
V: TRBV28
size: .
CDR3: CASSSPAPGGSYEQYF
DNA: TGTGCCAGCAGTTCACCTGCGCCGGGGGGATCCTACGAGCAGTACTTC

D: .
J: TRBJ1-5
V: TRBV3-1
size: many
CDR3: CASSRGFLGSNQPQHF
DNA: TGTGCCAGCAGCCGGGGATTTTTGGGTAGCAATCAGCCCCAGCATTTT

D: .
J: TRBJ2-2
V: TRBV29-1
size: many
CDR3: CSVRGLTNTGELFF
DNA: TGCAGCGTCAGGGGACTTACGAACACCGGGGAGCTGTTTTTT

D: .
J: TRBJ1-2
V: TRBV28
size: .
CDR3: CAGSFSGIYGYTF
DNA: TGTGCCGGCAGTTTTTCGGGGATCTATGGCTACACCTTC

D: .
J: TRBJ2-1
V: TRBV14
size: many
CDR3: CASSQGRGGGYNEQFF
DNA: TGTGCCAGCAGCCAAGGTCGCGGAGGGGGGTACAATGAGCAGTTCTTC

D: .
J: TRBJ1-5
V: TRBV12-5
size: .
CDR3: CASGPGRSNQPQHF
DNA: TGTGCTAGTGGTCCAGGACGGAGCAATCAGCCCCAGCATTTT

D: .
J: TRBJ2-1
V: TRBV27
size: many
CDR3: CASSNPRRDANNEQFF
DNA: TGTGCCAGCAGTAATCCCCGCAGGGACGCGAACAATGAGCAGTTCTTC

D: .
J: TRBJ2-7
V: TRBV5-1
size: many
CDR3: CASSLGRYYEQYF
DNA: TGTGCCAGCAGCTTGGGCAGATACTACGAGCAGTACTTC

D: .
J: TRBJ2-3
V: TRBV19
size: .
CDR3: CASSSPGLNTQYF
DNA: TGTGCCAGTAGTTCGCCAGGATTGAATACGCAGTATTTT

D: TRBD2
J: TRBJ2-3
V: TRBV20-1
size: many
CDR3: CSASQGLAESDTQYF
DNA: TGCAGTGCTAGTCAGGGCCTAGCGGAGTCAGATACGCAGTATTTT

D: TRBD2
J: TRBJ2-4
V: TRBV5-1
size: .
CDR3: CASSFGLASLQNIQYF
DNA: TGCGCCAGCAGCTTCGGACTAGCGAGTTTACAAAACATTCAGTACTTC